This T cell receptor (beta chain) was sequenced for a study of shared clonotypes between healthy human individuals. Study-wide results and caveats: Specimens sampled were limited to blood, with tissue repertoires likely differing.

CDR3 length: 15 residues. The V end lost 5 bases, the J end lost 0 bases, and 13 bases lay between the germline ends. The germline gives CDR1 SEHNR, CDR2 FQNEAQ (reference sequence). Produced via immunoSEQ multiplex PCR; TCRdb's table is partial and in-frame only. Of under 850,000 clones in the sample, approximately 77% are singletons; the top ten hold around 1.8%. This clone was seen more than once but under ten times. Its antigen remains unidentified. The sequence derives from a woman aged 25 to 39 in good health. The V gene is TRBV7-9, the J gene TRBJ1-2; D gene unclear. The sequenced material came from memory CD4+ T cells sorted from blood. This sample's subset: CD45RA-negative fraction. The CDR3 DNA sequence: TGTGCCAGCAGCCCCACGACGACACCTAACTATGGCTACACCTTC. Residues: CASSPTTTPNYGYTF. The complete variable domain, with remaining parts taken from reference TRBV7-9 and TRBJ1-2, reads DTGVSQNPRHKITKRGQNVTFRCDPISEHNRLYWYRQTLGQGPEFLTYFQNEAQLEKSRLLSDRFSAERPKGSFSTLEIQRTEQGDSAMYLCASSPTTTPNYGYTFGSGTRLTVV.